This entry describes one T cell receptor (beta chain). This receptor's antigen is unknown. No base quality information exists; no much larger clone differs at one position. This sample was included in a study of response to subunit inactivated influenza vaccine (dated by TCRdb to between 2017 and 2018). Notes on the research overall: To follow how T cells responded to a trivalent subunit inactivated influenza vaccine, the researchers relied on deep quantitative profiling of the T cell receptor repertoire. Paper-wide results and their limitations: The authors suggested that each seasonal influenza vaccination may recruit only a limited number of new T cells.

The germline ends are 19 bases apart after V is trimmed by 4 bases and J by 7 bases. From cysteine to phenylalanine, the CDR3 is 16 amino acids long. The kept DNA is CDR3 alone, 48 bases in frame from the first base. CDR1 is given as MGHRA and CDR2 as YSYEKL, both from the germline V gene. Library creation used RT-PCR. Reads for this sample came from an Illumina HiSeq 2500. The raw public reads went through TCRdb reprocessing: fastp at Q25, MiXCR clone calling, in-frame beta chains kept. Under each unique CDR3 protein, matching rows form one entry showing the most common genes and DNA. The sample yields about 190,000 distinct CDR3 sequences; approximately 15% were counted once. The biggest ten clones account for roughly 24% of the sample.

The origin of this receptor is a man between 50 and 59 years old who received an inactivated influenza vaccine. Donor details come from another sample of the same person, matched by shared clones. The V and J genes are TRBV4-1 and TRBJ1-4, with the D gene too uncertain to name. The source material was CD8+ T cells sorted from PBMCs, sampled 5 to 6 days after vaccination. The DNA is TGCGCCAGCAGCCCCATGGACGGAGGTGAAGGTGAAAAACTGTTTTTT. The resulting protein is CASSPMDGGEGEKLFF.